These T cell receptor beta chains were read from a single sample in a study of blood T cell repertoires in COVID-19. Assay used: immunoSEQ multiplex PCR; TCRdb lists only in-frame clones, some missing. The repertoire holds about 46,000 clones, about 87% seen once, with approximately 8.4% in the top ten. Sequencing used peripheral blood. All receptors derive from a man aged 50 to 59 with acute or convalescent COVID-19. Both conserved end residues are part of each CDR3. The D gene is left open where the match is weak. Expanded clones get a size class; other rows say once, few or many, or leave the size out.

V,size,D,J,DNA,CDR3
TRBV20-1,.,.,TRBJ2-5,TGCAGTCTTCGCGTGCAAGAGACCCAGTACTTC,CSLRVQETQYF
TRBV14,.,.,TRBJ1-4,TGTGCCAGCAGCCTAACCGGGACACATGCAACTAATGAAAAACTGTTTTTT,CASSLTGTHATNEKLFF
TRBV28,.,TRBD1,TRBJ1-4,TGTGCCTCCTTAACCCCCCCCGGACAGGGGGCGTTGAAAGAAAAACTGTTTTTT,CASLTPPGQGALKEKLFF
TRBV19,.,.,TRBJ1-5,TGTGCCAGTAGTATAGGCGAGGCTTTTCAGCCCCAGCATTTT,CASSIGEAFQPQHF
TRBV2,.,.,TRBJ1-1,TGTGCCAGCAGTGGTGCGGAGAACACTGAAGCTTTCTTT,CASSGAENTEAFF
TRBV9,.,.,TRBJ2-2,TGTGCCAGCAGCGTAGAGGCAGGGCCCTACGGGGAGCTGTTTTTT,CASSVEAGPYGELFF
TRBV6-5,.,.,TRBJ1-1,TGTGCCAGCAGTTACGAGAGGATAACTGAAGCTTTCTTT,CASSYERITEAFF
TRBV11-2,.,.,TRBJ2-7,TGTGCCAGCAGCTTAGATGACGGACAGCTCTACGAGCAGTACTTC,CASSLDDGQLYEQYF
TRBV6-5,few,TRBD2,TRBJ2-7,TGTGCCAGCAGTTATGGGCGGGGGGCCTACGAGCAGTACTTC,CASSYGRGAYEQYF
TRBV9,.,.,TRBJ2-1,TGTGCCAGCAGCGCTTACGGGACTCCCTCGGGGGATGAGCAGTTCTTC,CASSAYGTPSGDEQFF
TRBV9,.,.,TRBJ2-1,TGTGCCAGCAGCGTAGATCTAGGTGGCTCCTACAATGAGCAGTTCTTC,CASSVDLGGSYNEQFF
TRBV6-2/TRBV6-3,once,.,TRBJ1-1,TGTGCCAGCAGTTCACAGGGCCCTATATCGAACACTGAAGCTTTCTTT,CASSSQGPISNTEAFF
TRBV7-9,.,TRBD2,TRBJ2-1,TGTGCCAGCAGCTTAGGTAGCGGGAACCTAAATGAGCAGTTCTTC,CASSLGSGNLNEQFF
TRBV29-1,.,.,TRBJ1-3,TGCAGCGCGAAGGACACTGGAAACACCATATATTTT,CSAKDTGNTIYF
TRBV7-8,.,.,TRBJ2-1,TGTGCCAGCAGCTTAGCCTATCCCAATGAGCAGTTCTTC,CASSLAYPNEQFF
TRBV2,once,.,TRBJ2-1,TGTGCCAGCAGTCTACAGGGTAGGAATGAGCAGTTCTTC,CASSLQGRNEQFF
TRBV9,.,TRBD1,TRBJ1-2,TGTGCCAGCAGCGCCGAGGGACAGGGGAGTAGCTACACCTTC,CASSAEGQGSSYTF
TRBV3-1/TRBV3-2,.,.,TRBJ1-6,TGTGCCAGCAGCCAAGAGATGGGGCTGGGGCGCAATTCACCCCTCCACTTT,CASSQEMGLGRNSPLHF
TRBV3-1/TRBV3-2,.,.,TRBJ1-2,TGTGCCAGCAGCCAAGGATCAGGCTATGGCTACACCTTC,CASSQGSGYGYTF
TRBV24-1,.,TRBD1,TRBJ1-4,TGTGCCACCAGTGATAGCCAGGGGGCGAGCGGAAAACTGTTTTTT,CATSDSQGASGKLFF
TRBV5-6,.,.,TRBJ1-1,TGTGCCAGCAGCTCGGACATATTCAACACTGAAGCTTTCTTT,CASSSDIFNTEAFF
TRBV5-1,.,TRBD1,TRBJ2-2,TGCGCCAGCAGTTTCAGGGGGCCGGACACCGGGGAGCTGTTTTTT,CASSFRGPDTGELFF
TRBV5-1,.,.,TRBJ1-2,TGCGCCAGCAGCGAGACAGGAGCGGACTATGGCTACACCTTC,CASSETGADYGYTF
TRBV4-3,once,TRBD1,TRBJ1-5,TGCGCCAGCAGCCACGGCAGGGGGCCCAATCAGCCCCAGCATTTT,CASSHGRGPNQPQHF
TRBV25-1,.,TRBD1,TRBJ2-5,TGTGCCAGCAGTGAGGGCGGGACAGGGGCAGAGACCCAGTACTTC,CASSEGGTGAETQYF
TRBV28,.,.,TRBJ1-1,TGTGCCAGCGGGAGTCTTGGTCAGCGGGCTTTCTTT,CASGSLGQRAFF
TRBV3-1/TRBV3-2,.,TRBD1,TRBJ1-2,TGTGCCAGCAGCCCGTCCGTTCCCGGGACAGCTGGCTACACCTTC,CASSPSVPGTAGYTF
TRBV6-1,few,TRBD2,TRBJ2-1,TGTGCCAGCAGTGAACAGCGGGAGCCTTACAATGAGCAGTTCTTC,CASSEQREPYNEQFF
TRBV19,.,TRBD1,TRBJ2-3,TGTGCCAGTAGCAGGACAGGGGACACGCAGTATTTT,CASSRTGDTQYF
TRBV13,few,TRBD2,TRBJ2-1,TGTGCCAGCAGCTCCCTAGCGGGAGGAGGTTTGGATGAGCAGTTCTTC,CASSSLAGGGLDEQFF
TRBV25-1,.,.,TRBJ2-3,TGTGCCAGCGGGACTCCTAGCACAGATACGCAGTATTTT,CASGTPSTDTQYF
TRBV27,.,TRBD2,TRBJ2-1,TGTGCCAGCAGTCCCAGGGCTAGCGGAGAGAATGAGCAGTTCTTC,CASSPRASGENEQFF
TRBV11-2,.,.,TRBJ1-6,TGTGCCAGCAGCTTCCAGGGAAATTCACCCCTCCACTTT,CASSFQGNSPLHF
TRBV24-1,.,.,TRBJ1-2,TGTGCCACCAGTACGTCTACAGGGAACGGCTACACCTTC,CATSTSTGNGYTF
TRBV10-3,.,TRBD1,TRBJ1-2,TGTGCCATCAGGGGACAGGGAAACTATGGCTACACCTTC,CAIRGQGNYGYTF
TRBV5-5,.,TRBD2,TRBJ2-1,TGTGCCAGCAGCGGACCCGGTATTAGCGGGATCGCCTACAATGAGCAGTTCTTC,CASSGPGISGIAYNEQFF
TRBV19,.,.,TRBJ1-6,TGTGCCAGTAGTACTAGCTCCTATAATTCACCCCTCCACTTT,CASSTSSYNSPLHF
TRBV6-2/TRBV6-3,.,.,TRBJ2-7,TGTGCCAGCAGTCCACCCGGGACTTTATTCTACGAGCAGTACTTC,CASSPPGTLFYEQYF
TRBV2,.,TRBD1,TRBJ2-7,TGTGCCAGCGCGACAGGGGTCTACGAGCAGTACTTC,CASATGVYEQYF
TRBV30,.,.,TRBJ2-1,TGTGCCTGGAGACAGGGCTCCTACAATGAGCAGTTCTTC,CAWRQGSYNEQFF
TRBV19,.,.,TRBJ1-1,TGTGCCAGTCTCAACAGCCCGAACACTGAAGCTTTCTTT,CASLNSPNTEAFF
TRBV12-5,.,TRBD1,TRBJ1-1,TGTGCTAGTGGGACAGGGGCCACTGAAGCTTTCTTT,CASGTGATEAFF
TRBV29-1,.,TRBD2,TRBJ2-3,TGCAGCGTTGAAGCTTCTAGCGGGAGGTCTGATACGCAGTATTTT,CSVEASSGRSDTQYF
TRBV7-2,.,TRBD1,TRBJ1-2,TGTGCCAGCAGCCCTGGGACAGCTTATTATGGCTACACCTTC,CASSPGTAYYGYTF
TRBV10-3,.,.,TRBJ2-7,TGTGCCATAGGACCCCAGGGGTACGAGCAGTACTTC,CAIGPQGYEQYF
TRBV9,once,.,TRBJ1-3,TGTGCCAGCAGCGAAAACAGGTATCCTGGAAACACCATATATTTT,CASSENRYPGNTIYF
TRBV9,.,TRBD2,TRBJ2-7,TGTGCCAGCGGCCCGGGGGGGTACGAGCAGTACTTC,CASGPGGYEQYF
TRBV5-1,.,TRBD1,TRBJ2-2,TGCGCCAGCAGCATGGCCGGGACAGGTAACACCGGGGAGCTGTTTTTT,CASSMAGTGNTGELFF
TRBV19,many,.,TRBJ1-3,TGTGCCAGTAGTCTGCAGGCCGGATCTGGAAACACCATATATTTT,CASSLQAGSGNTIYF
TRBV5-1,.,.,TRBJ1-3,TGCGCCAGCAGCTTGTGGGCAGCCGGAGGGGCTGGAAACACCATATATTTT,CASSLWAAGGAGNTIYF
TRBV21-1,.,.,TRBJ2-5,TGTGCCAGCAGCAAAGAAGCGACTCTAAAAGAAGAGACCCAGTACTTC,CASSKEATLKEETQYF
TRBV18,.,.,TRBJ1-1,TGTGCCAGCTCCTTAAATCAGGACACCAGCACTGAAGCTTTCTTT,CASSLNQDTSTEAFF
TRBV18,once,TRBD1,TRBJ1-1,TGTGCCAGCTCACCACTGGTAGGGCAGGGGGTCACTGAAGCTTTCTTT,CASSPLVGQGVTEAFF
TRBV11-2,.,TRBD2,TRBJ2-7,TGTGCCAGCAGCCAGACCGGGGGGTTACCCGAGCAGTACTTC,CASSQTGGLPEQYF